This T cell receptor (beta chain) was retrieved from a study of blood T cells in healthy people across ages. Study at large: Per two T cells, about one barcoded beta molecule was captured through template switching.

Then a second PCR, running about 6 to 12 cycles, was carried out with a sample-barcoded 5' primer and a J-beta primer mix. Each CDR3 protein gets one entry after TCRdb re-called the 5' RACE reads with MiXCR. The table records some 1.4 million distinct CDR3 sequences, 42% of them present only once. A note on this clonotype: The antigen is unknown.

The ends were cut back, 3 bases at V and 4 bases at J, with 13 bases in the middle. This CDR3 has 15 residues. Germline lookup yields CDR1 SEHNR and CDR2 FQNEAQ (reference sequence). Findings of the study overall: Roughly linear declines in TCR beta diversity per million T cells occurred with age.

This clonotype was sampled from a woman under 30 in good health. This chain links TRBV7-9 with TRBJ1-5; a weak D match, TRBD1 (5 bases). Sequenced: blood. Here the CDR3 reads CASSFSGEGNQPQHF. The CDR3, as DNA: TGTGCCAGCAGCTTTAGCGGGGAGGGGAATCAGCCCCAGCATTTT.